The 15 T cell receptor beta chains below all came from one sample that was sequenced in a study of cytomegalovirus exposure and HLA in healthy donors. Primers: 60 Vbeta forward and 13 Jbeta reverse. TCRdb's table, derived via immunoSEQ multiplex PCR, lists solely in-frame clones and lacks some. The table shows about 99,000 clones, with around 73% occurring only once. Sequencing input: PBMCs. Receptors originate from a woman in her thirties or forties in good health and CMV-seronegative.

The rearrangement uses TRBV7-2 and TRBJ2-7, with 8 bases lining up with TRBD2. The CDR3 length is 15 residues. Unmatched junction bases numbered 5, after V lost 1 base and J lost 3 bases. Germline-derived CDR1 and CDR2 are SGHTA and FQGNSA. In DNA form, the CDR3 reads TGTGCCAGCAGCTTAGTAGCGGGGCCCTACTACGAGCAGTACTTC. Translation gives CASSLVAGPYYEQYF.

The rearrangement links TRBV7-2 to TRBJ1-5; 7 positions match TRBD1. Germline-derived CDR1 and CDR2 are SGHTA and FQGNSA. The CDR3 length is 14 residues. The trim removed 5 bases at V and 5 bases at J, leaving 6 bases unmatched. The CDR3 sequence: CASSPGTAYQPQHF. DNA for the CDR3: TGTGCCAGCAGCCCCGGGACAGCCTATCAGCCCCAGCATTTT.

This clone was recorded a few times. The chain is built from TRBV10-3 and TRBJ2-1, with TRBD2 identical over 7 bases. Germline V CDR1 and CDR2: ENHRY, SYGVKD. V was pared by 8 bases and J by 6 bases, with 7 bases of the junction left unmatched. The CDR3 loop spans 13 amino acids. The CDR3 nucleotides read TGTGCCATCGGACTAGGGCCCTCCAATGAGCAGTTCTTC. This encodes CAIGLGPSNEQFF.

CDR3 protein: CASSSSGGGTDTQYF. CDR3 sequence (DNA): TGTGCCAGTAGTTCATCGGGAGGCGGCACAGATACGCAGTATTTT. This chain uses TRBV19 with TRBJ2-3, with 7 bases fitting TRBD2. V lost 5 bases to trimming and J lost 1 base; unmatched junction nucleotides: 6. The germline CDR1 and CDR2 sequences are LNHDA and SQIVND (reference sequence). The CDR3 is made up of 15 amino acids.

The chain recombines TRBV6-6 with TRBJ1-2; D gene uncertain. The CDR3 has 14 amino acids. The germline CDR1 and CDR2 sequences are MNHNY and SVGAGI (reference sequence). The V end was cut by 2 bases, the J end by 8 bases, with 15 bases between. The CDR3 region is CASSYATSLDGYTF. The CDR3 DNA is TGTGCCAGCAGTTACGCGACATCGCTTGACGGCTACACCTTC.

The genes are TRBV4-2 and TRBJ2-5; the D is unclear. There are 14 residues in the CDR3. V lost 5 bases to trimming and J lost 11 bases, with 21 bases between them. Germline lookup yields CDR1 LGHNA and CDR2 YNFKEQ. The CDR3 region is CASSVDPSSYGQYF. CDR3 DNA: TGTGCCAGCAGCGTTGACCCCAGCTCCTACGGGCAGTACTTC.

The CDR3 nucleotides read TGTGCCAGCTCACCGGGGCAGGGGATCTACGAGCAGTACTTC. Translating it yields CASSPGQGIYEQYF. This sequence joins TRBV18 and TRBJ2-7; TRBD1 is a possible D gene (6 bases). V was shortened by 3 bases and J by 3 bases, with 12 bases between the two germline ends. This CDR3 has 14 residues. Germline V gene lookup returns CDR1 KGHSH and CDR2 LQKENI.

V and J are TRBV7-9 and TRBJ2-3; D is uncertain. CDR3 length equals 14 residues. Germline CDR1 and CDR2: SEHNR and FQNEAQ (reference sequence). Trimming shortened V by 6 bases and J by 4 bases, and 14 bases separated the two germline ends. The CDR3 nucleotides are TGTGCCAGCAGTGACCGACTGTCCCCAGATACGCAGTATTTT. Its protein is CASSDRLSPDTQYF.

CDR3 coding DNA: TGTGCCAGTATCCAAACCCTCTTCGCGGGGACTGAAGCTTTCTTT. As protein: CASIQTLFAGTEAFF. V and J are TRBV19 and TRBJ1-1; D unclear. V shed 7 bases and J shed 5 bases, with 20 bases lying between them. Germline CDR1 LNHDA, CDR2 SQIVND (reference sequence). This CDR3 has 15 amino acids.

This clone came up a few times. This chain links TRBV11-3 with TRBJ2-3, with TRBD1 matching over 7 bases. The V gene's germline CDR1 is SGHNT and CDR2 YENEEA. With 5 bases clipped from V and 4 bases from J, the junction kept 6 bases outside the gene matches. This CDR3 is built from 14 residues. The CDR3 loop is CASSHRGLPDTQYF. The DNA for the CDR3 is TGTGCCAGCAGCCACAGGGGTTTGCCAGATACGCAGTATTTT.

In its sample, this clone was seen once. V is TRBV28 and J is TRBJ2-7; D might be TRBD1 (6 bases). The germline V gene encodes CDR1 MDHEN and CDR2 SYDVKM. CDR3 length: 15 amino acids. V lost 7 bases and J lost 0, with 16 bases in between. The CDR3: CASKSSGVSSYEQYF. As DNA, the CDR3 is TGTGCCAGCAAAAGCTCAGGGGTGAGCTCCTACGAGCAGTACTTC. Supplemented by reference TRBV28 and TRBJ2-7, the full variable domain reads DVKVTQSSRYLVKRTGEKVFLECVQDMDHENMFWYRQDPGLGLRLIYFSYDVKMKEKGDIPEGYSVSREKKERFSLILESASTNQTSMYLCASKSSGVSSYEQYFGPGTRLTVT.

The rearrangement uses TRBV6-4 and TRBJ1-1; tentatively, D is TRBD1 (5 bases). Germline CDR1 reads MRHNA; CDR2 reads SNTAGT. Deletions cut 4 bases from V and 4 bases from J, with 10 bases between. The CDR3 is 13 residues long. CDR3 nucleotides: TGTGCCAGCAGTGCGGTGGGGGGCACTGAAGCTTTCTTT. This encodes CASSAVGGTEAFF.

This clone showed up just once. This rearrangement joins TRBV6-5 to TRBJ1-2; D remains unclear. V dropped 6 bases and J dropped 4 bases, with 9 bases sitting between them. The germline CDR1 and CDR2 sequences are MNHEY and SVGAGI. The CDR3 covers 12 residues. CDR3 loop: CASRQRLYGYTF. Written as DNA, the CDR3 is TGTGCCAGCAGGCAGCGTCTCTATGGCTACACCTTC.

The chain couples TRBV27 to TRBJ2-1; D may be TRBD2 (6 bases). CDR3 length equals 15 residues. The V end lost 3 bases, the J end lost 9 bases, and 18 bases lay between the germline ends. Looked up from germline, CDR1 is MNHEY and CDR2 is SMNVEV (reference sequence). The CDR3 nucleotides are TGTGCCAGCAGTTTTGCGTACGGGAATAGCGGTGAGCAGTTCTTC. Protein: CASSFAYGNSGEQFF.

This rearrangement joins TRBV20-1 to TRBJ1-2; possible D gene TRBD1, 6 bases. CDR3 length: 11 amino acids. CDR1 and CDR2 (germline): DFQATT, SNEGSKA (reference sequence). The CDR3 here is CTGQFSYGYTF. The CDR3 DNA follows: TGCACCGGACAGTTCTCCTATGGCTACACCTTC.